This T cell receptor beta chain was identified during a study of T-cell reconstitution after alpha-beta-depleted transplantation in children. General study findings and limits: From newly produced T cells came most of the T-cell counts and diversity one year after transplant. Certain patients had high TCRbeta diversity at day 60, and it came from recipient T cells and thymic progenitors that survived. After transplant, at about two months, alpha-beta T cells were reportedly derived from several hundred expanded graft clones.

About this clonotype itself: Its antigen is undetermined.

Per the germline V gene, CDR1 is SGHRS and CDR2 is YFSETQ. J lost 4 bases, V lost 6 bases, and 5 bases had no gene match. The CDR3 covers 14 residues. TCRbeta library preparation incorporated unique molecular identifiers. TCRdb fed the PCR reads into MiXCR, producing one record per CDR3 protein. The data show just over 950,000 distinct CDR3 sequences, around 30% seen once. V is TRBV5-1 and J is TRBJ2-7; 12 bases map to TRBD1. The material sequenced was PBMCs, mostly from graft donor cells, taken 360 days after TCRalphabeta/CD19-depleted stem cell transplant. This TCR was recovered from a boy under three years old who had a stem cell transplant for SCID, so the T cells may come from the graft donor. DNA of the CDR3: TGCGCCAGCAACATGGGACAGGGGGCTTACGAGCAGTACTTC. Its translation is CASNMGQGAYEQYF. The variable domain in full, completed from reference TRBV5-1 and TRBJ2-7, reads KAGVTQTPRYLIKTRGQQVTLSCSPISGHRSVSWYQQTPGQGLQFLFEYFSETQRNKGNFPGRFSGRQFSNSRSEMNVSTLELGDSALYLCASNMGQGAYEQYFGPGTRLTVT.